This TCR beta chain was recovered during a study of T cell repertoires in cytomegalovirus infection (dated by TCRdb to between 2018 and 2020). Regarding the research as a whole: Donor HLA type was relevant to the analysis, because carriage of CMV infection together with the matching HLA type was indicated by public TCR beta signatures.

Worth noting for this clonotype: There is no known antigen for this receptor. One base away there is no much larger clone; base qualities are not given.

Data came from an Illumina HiSeq 1500. TCRdb cleaned the public reads at Q25 with fastp, built clones with MiXCR and kept in-frame beta chains. Identical CDR3 protein sequences are pooled into one entry, listed with their most common genes and DNA. In this sample the table shows 630,000 or so distinct CDR3 sequences, around 24% of which occur a single time. The ten largest make up under 8.5% of the sample. From its cysteine to its phenylalanine, the CDR3 spans 16 amino acids. Left in the record is the CDR3 DNA by itself, 48 bases read in frame from the first base. CDR1 and CDR2, per the germline V gene, are SNHLY and FYNNEI. Trimming leaves V shorter by 6 bases and J shorter by 4 bases, with the junction holding 11 bases beyond the gene matches. Results the study describes overall, beyond this receptor: The ex vivo response was dominated by HLA-C-restricted CMV-specific TCR beta clonotypes, and the single most frequent clonotype in two of eight donors was supplied by these HLA-C-restricted clonotypes. In both this cohort and an independent cohort of 350 or so donors, the cumulative frequency of public TCR beta family members distinguished carriers of CMV infection plus the relevant HLA type.

The receptor comes from a human donor in good health (CMV status not recorded). Some clones in this sample may be carry-over from other donors' samples. The material sequenced was CD8+ T cells from PBMCs. The rearrangement joined TRBV2 to TRBJ2-2; 7 middle bases align to TRBD1. The sequenced DNA: TGTGCCAGCAGGGTCACGGGACAGCTTATCACCGGGGAGCTGTTTTTT. It translates to CASRVTGQLITGELFF.